The rows below give T cell receptor beta chains drawn from one sample of a study of blood T cell repertoires in COVID-19. TCRdb keeps only in-frame clones here, not all; method: immunoSEQ multiplex PCR. The sample holds 150,000 to 200,000 clones; roughly 85% are singletons and the top ten take more than 8.5%. Sequenced input: PBMCs or T cells enriched from blood (not recorded which). The receptors were gathered from a young woman who had recovered from COVID-19. Each CDR3 is given with its conserved first and last residue. Fields, in order: CDR3 DNA, CDR3 protein, clone size, D gene, V gene, J gene. A D gene is named only where the DNA matches it firmly. Clone size is not always given. Where it is, it says once, few, many or a class for expanded clones.

CDR3 DNA: TGTGCCACCAGCAACCGACAGGGGGCCGAAGATACGCAGTATTTT
CDR3 protein: CATSNRQGAEDTQYF
clone size: -
D gene: TRBD1
V gene: TRBV15
J gene: TRBJ2-3

CDR3 DNA: TGCGCCAGCAGCCGCGGGGACAGGGGGTCAATCAACACTGAAGCTTTCTTT
CDR3 protein: CASSRGDRGSINTEAFF
clone size: -
D gene: TRBD1
V gene: TRBV4-1
J gene: TRBJ1-1

CDR3 DNA: TGTGCCAGCAGGCCGGGGACAGGGGTGACTGAAGCTTTCTTT
CDR3 protein: CASRPGTGVTEAFF
clone size: -
D gene: TRBD1
V gene: TRBV28
J gene: TRBJ1-1

CDR3 DNA: TGCAGTGCTAAACTATACGAGCAGTACTTC
CDR3 protein: CSAKLYEQYF
clone size: -
D gene: -
V gene: TRBV20-1
J gene: TRBJ2-7

CDR3 DNA: TGTGCCAGCAGCGACCCGCTAGCGGGGGGACCTACTAGCACAGATACGCAGTATTTT
CDR3 protein: CASSDPLAGGPTSTDTQYF
clone size: -
D gene: TRBD2
V gene: TRBV7-2
J gene: TRBJ2-3

CDR3 DNA: TGTGCCTGGAGTTCCCTAGCGGCCTACAATGAGCAGTTCTTC
CDR3 protein: CAWSSLAAYNEQFF
clone size: -
D gene: TRBD2
V gene: TRBV30
J gene: TRBJ2-1

CDR3 DNA: TGTGCCAGCAGCTTATCGTTAGTAGCGGGAGGGCCGGATACGCAGTATTTT
CDR3 protein: CASSLSLVAGGPDTQYF
clone size: -
D gene: TRBD2
V gene: TRBV7-8
J gene: TRBJ2-3

CDR3 DNA: TGTGCCAGCAGCCACAGGTCAGGGTGGGTGCTTCCGGGCCATGGCTACACCTTC
CDR3 protein: CASSHRSGWVLPGHGYTF
clone size: -
D gene: -
V gene: TRBV5-4
J gene: TRBJ1-2

CDR3 DNA: TGTGCCAGCAGGCCAGGCGGGAGTGGGTCCTACAATGAGCAGTTCTTC
CDR3 protein: CASRPGGSGSYNEQFF
clone size: -
D gene: TRBD2
V gene: TRBV28
J gene: TRBJ2-1

CDR3 DNA: TGTGCCACCAGTGATTTAAGGGGACAGGGGGCAGGTCAGCCCCAGCATTTT
CDR3 protein: CATSDLRGQGAGQPQHF
clone size: -
D gene: TRBD1
V gene: TRBV24-1
J gene: TRBJ1-5

CDR3 DNA: TGCGCCAGCGAGACTGGTTATAGCGGGGACTCCTACAATGAGCAGTTCTTC
CDR3 protein: CASETGYSGDSYNEQFF
clone size: few
D gene: TRBD2
V gene: TRBV5-1
J gene: TRBJ2-1